This TCR beta chain was documented in a study of blood T cell repertoires in COVID-19. Study information: COVID-19 samples, acute and convalescent, were from the United States, Italy and Spain. Nucleic acid was either cDNA or gDNA, and it came from T cells, B-cell-depleted T cells, or PBMCs.

Seattle cases were enrolled at active infection and followed longitudinally. The CDR3 loop spans 18 amino acids. From germline, CDR1 is MNHEY and CDR2 SMNVEV (reference sequence). V was pared by 5 bases and J by 4 bases, with 15 bases of the junction left unmatched. Under the authors' procedure: Scientists estimated how many nucleated cells there were by amplifying reference gene primers. The repertoire was sequenced with immunoSEQ multiplex PCR; TCRdb's copy has only in-frame clones and lacks some. V and J calls and clone size follow that table, whereas D and trimming were derived from the DNA. The repertoire holds 360,000 or so clones, around nine tenths seen once, with 3.9% in the top ten.

V and J are TRBV27 and TRBJ2-2; 8 positions agree with TRBD2. The sequence derives from a woman aged 60-75 years with COVID-19, enrolled during active disease. Sequenced sample: peripheral blood. The chain's CDR3 is CASSPKAGGLAGTGELFF. CDR3 nucleotide sequence: TGTGCCAGCAGTCCAAAGGCAGGAGGACTAGCAGGCACCGGGGAGCTGTTTTTT.